The subject of this entry is one TCR beta chain. Its antigen is not yet known. No much larger clone exists at a distance of one base, and base qualities are not known. The data stem from a study of T cell responses to AZD1222 COVID-19 vaccine (dated by TCRdb to the early 2020s). With regard to the full study: TCR sequencing was performed for about 250 trial participants, of whom approximately 200 were given two doses of AZD1222 and some 26 were given two doses of MenACWY control vaccine. Trial participants were enrolled into age subgroups of 18-55, 56-69 and 70-plus years, which contained about 150, 28 and 57 TCR-sequenced participants, respectively.

Measured from the cysteine to the phenylalanine, the CDR3 is 14 residues long. CDR3 DNA only is kept here, 42 bases in frame from base 1. For CDR1 and CDR2, the germline V gene (reference sequence) lists SGHKS and YYEKEE. Deletion took 4 bases off V and 6 bases off J, with a span of 16 bases between the germline ends. Points the paper makes about the study in general: A significant rise in spike-specific TCR breadth and depth was observed after two AZD1222 doses relative to day 0 and relative to MenACWY recipients. The 56-69-year group was small, and its depth increase did not reach significance, likely because of low power. Participants were mostly white British, with more females than males. The authors suggested clonal diversity may have been underestimated. CD4 TCRs associated with the vaccine covered the entire spike protein, and the dominant responses were in regions 160-218 and 743-854. Because no samples from the day 14 peak response were available, repertoires could be characterized only after the peak T cell response. Reportedly, close to half of the unique spike-specific TCRs recognized epitopes lying outside the regions that are mutated in the B.1.351 and B.1.1.7 variants. Conclusions about previously exposed vaccinees were limited because only a handful of AZD1222 recipients were SARS-CoV-2 seropositive at baseline.

The CDR3 regions of human TCRbeta chains were analyzed by immunosequencing. As for how the authors treated the data: Repertoire TCRs were matched against a reference library of SARS-CoV-2-specific TCRs generated with the MIRA antigen-specificity platform. Breadth was defined as the fraction of unique TCRs that were SARS-CoV-2-associated. Depth was defined as the fraction of total T cells that were SARS-CoV-2-associated. Using the MIRA data, every spike-specific TCR was mapped to the spike region that the TCR reacted to and assigned to either a CD4 or a CD8 class. Log10-transformed breadth and depth values were compared by one-way ANOVA with Sidak's multiple comparisons tests. The immuneACCESS repertoire file appears here via TCRdb, limited to in-frame rearrangements. These files lack a portion of the clones; in checked studies, under half of the deficit traces to unresolved V genes, and the cause of the others is not known. D and trimming were read from the DNA, whereas the V and J calls and clone size are those reported in that table. In all, the sample holds about 76,000 clones, and roughly 80% of those were seen once. The top ten clonotypes cover approximately 30% of the sample.

The sample's time point label is to be understood as: about 28 days (+/-7) after the second vaccine dose. The treatment or condition label, read with the paper, signifies: meningococcal conjugate vaccine given as trial control. Samples from vaccinated people were obtained from the UK trials COV001 and COV002, which included a single-blind randomized controlled phase 2/3 trial of AZD1222 (ChAdOx1 nCoV-19) in healthy adults. For TCRbeta chain sequencing, PBMC samples from trial participants were taken at day 0 and at day 28 after the second dose. The material sequenced was peripheral blood, taken 28 days after the second dose of the MenACWY control vaccine. The chain couples TRBV5-5 to TRBJ1-1; TRBD1 is possibly the D segment (6 matching bases). The sequence came from an adult who received the MenACWY meningococcal vaccine as a control. The CDR3 protein is CASSRYTGSPEAFF. In nucleotides, the sequence is TGTGCCAGCAGCCGCTATACAGGGTCCCCTGAAGCTTTCTTT.